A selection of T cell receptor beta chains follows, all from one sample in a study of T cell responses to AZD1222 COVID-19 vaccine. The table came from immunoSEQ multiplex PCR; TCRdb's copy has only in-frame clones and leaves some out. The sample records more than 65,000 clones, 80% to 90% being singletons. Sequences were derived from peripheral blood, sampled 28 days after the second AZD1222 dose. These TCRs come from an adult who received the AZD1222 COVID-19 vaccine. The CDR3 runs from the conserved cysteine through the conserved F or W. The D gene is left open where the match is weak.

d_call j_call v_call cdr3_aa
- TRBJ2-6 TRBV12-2 CASRSCPYSGANVLTF
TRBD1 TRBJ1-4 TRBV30 CAWRRSGGYEKLFF
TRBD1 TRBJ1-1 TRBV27 CASSPQTGGTEAFF
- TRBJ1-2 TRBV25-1 CASSGTGIGYTF
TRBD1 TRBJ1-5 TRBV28 CASSMIGQGFNQPQHF
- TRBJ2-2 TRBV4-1 CASSQDSGAYTGELFF
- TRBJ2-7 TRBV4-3 CASSQGFSYEQYF
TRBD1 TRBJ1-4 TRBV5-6 CASSRTGTTNEKLFF
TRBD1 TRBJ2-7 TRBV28 CASSYGRDRLVYEQYF
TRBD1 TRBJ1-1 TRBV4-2 CASSQESSGGRTEAFF
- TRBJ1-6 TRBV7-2 CASSLGGDNSPLHF
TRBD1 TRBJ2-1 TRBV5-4 CASSLGQGMDEQFF
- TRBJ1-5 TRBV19 CASTGQPYSNQPQHF
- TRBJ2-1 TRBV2 CASSVTNLGDEQFF
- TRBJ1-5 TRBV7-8 CASSATAGYSNQPQHF
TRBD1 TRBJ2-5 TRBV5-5 CASSLGQGAPLQETQYF
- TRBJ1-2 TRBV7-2 CASRTGGRFSGYTF
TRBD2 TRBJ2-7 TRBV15 CATSRDGAAGGRPYEQYF
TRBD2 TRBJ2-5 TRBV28 CASSFSAGIETQYF
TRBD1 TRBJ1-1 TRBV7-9 CASILGSDRGGTEAFF
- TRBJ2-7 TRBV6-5 CASSYSIGQNEQYF
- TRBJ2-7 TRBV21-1 CASSISPGTGIPWQYF
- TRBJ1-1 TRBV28 CASTKPRQTEAFF
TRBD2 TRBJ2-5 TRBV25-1 CASSALGRPSGETQYF
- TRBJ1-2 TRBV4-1 CASRKGGNYGYTF
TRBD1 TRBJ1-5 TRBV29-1 CSVEVTGEGNQPQHF
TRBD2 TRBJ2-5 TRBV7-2 CASSPTSGRLETQYF
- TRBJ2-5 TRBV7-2 CASSLPGQGQETQYF
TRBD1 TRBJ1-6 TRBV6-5 CASRDGQGDVSPLHF
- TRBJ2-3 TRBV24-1 CASQGSADTQYF
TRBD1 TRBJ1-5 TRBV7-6 CASSFGQGESNQPQHF
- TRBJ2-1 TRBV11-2 CASSLGWGRSSYNEQFF
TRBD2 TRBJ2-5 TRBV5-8 CASSLGKREGETQYF
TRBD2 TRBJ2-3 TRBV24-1 CATSDPGLELWDTQYF
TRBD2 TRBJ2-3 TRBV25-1 CASMGGFDFTDTQYF
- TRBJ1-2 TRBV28 CASSLAGTNYGYTF
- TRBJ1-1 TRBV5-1 CASSLVVQSYRTEAFF
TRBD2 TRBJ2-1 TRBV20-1 CSAARTSGGFF
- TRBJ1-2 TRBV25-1 CASSEIDSRVGASGYTF
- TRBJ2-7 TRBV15 CATSRERGSYEQYF
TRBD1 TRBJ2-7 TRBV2 CASSDETGGYEQYF
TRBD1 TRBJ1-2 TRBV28 CASSFRMRDRGRGGYTF